What follows are 12 T cell receptor beta chains derived from one specimen sequenced in a study of monozygotic twins with inflammatory bowel disease. TCRdb re-called the 5' RACE reads and catalogs CDR3 proteins one per entry, DNA excluded. This table lists some 99,000 distinct CDR3 sequences. Source material: blood. These receptors all come from a human donor with ulcerative colitis or Crohn's disease, or a healthy co-twin of an affected twin (not recorded which).

The rearrangement uses TRBV5-1 and TRBJ1-6; TCRdb's D call of TRBD1 is untestable without DNA. This CDR3 region has 14 residues. The germline CDR1 and CDR2 sequences are SGHRS and YFSETQ. CDR3 loop: CASSLTGRNSPLHF.

The chain uses TRBV7-9 and TRBJ1-2. This CDR3 spans 14 amino acids. Germline CDR1 SEHNR, CDR2 FQNEAQ (reference sequence). The chain's CDR3 is CASSLVSTSVFYTF. Full variable domain (outside the CDR3, taken from reference TRBV7-9 and TRBJ1-2): DTGVSQNPRHKITKRGQNVTFRCDPISEHNRLYWYRQTLGQGPEFLTYFQNEAQLEKSRLLSDRFSAERPKGSFSTLEIQRTEQGDSAMYLCASSLVSTSVFYTFGSGTRLTVV.

The chain recombines TRBV18 with TRBJ1-6; absent DNA, TCRdb's TRBD1 call cannot be checked. CDR1 and CDR2 from the germline V gene are KGHSH and LQKENI. The CDR3 has 15 amino acids. This chain's CDR3 is CASSPRTKNNSPLHF.

The J gene is TRBJ2-7, the V gene TRBV28; TCRdb calls TRBD1, which cannot be checked without DNA. Germline CDR1 reads MDHEN; CDR2 reads SYDVKM. This CDR3 is 15 amino acids long. CDR3: CASSVLGGETYEQYF.

V and J are TRBV7-2 and TRBJ2-1; TCRdb reports TRBD1, a call that lacks DNA to check it against. This CDR3 is 16 amino acids long. CDR1 and CDR2 from the germline V gene are SGHTA and FQGNSA. CDR3 sequence: CASSRRTGEGGNEQFF. The full variable domain, in which reference TRBV7-2 and TRBJ2-1 provide the parts outside the CDR3, is GAGVSQSPSNKVTEKGKDVELRCDPISGHTALYWYRQSLGQGLEFLIYFQGNSAPDKSGLPSDRFSAERTGGSVSTLTIQRTQQEDSAVYLCASSRRTGEGGNEQFFGPGTRLTVL.

The chain combines TRBV24-1 with TRBJ2-1; TCRdb returns TRBD1, unconfirmable since there is no DNA. The CDR3 runs to 13 residues. CDR1 KGHDR and CDR2 SFDVKD come from the germline V gene. CDR3 sequence: CATSRSGVGEQFF.

V gene TRBV20-1 combines with J gene TRBJ2-1; TCRdb returns TRBD2, unconfirmable since there is no DNA. The CDR3 is 16 amino acids. Germline V gives CDR1 DFQATT, CDR2 SNEGSKA (reference sequence). The CDR3 loop reads CSARVPGLAGGDEQFF.

The chain joins TRBV15 to TRBJ2-4; there is no DNA to check the TCRdb D call of TRBD1. The CDR3 sequence is 16 residues long. Germline CDR1 LNHNV, CDR2 YYDKDF (reference sequence). The CDR3 here is CATSRDVQGATDIQYF.

This chain connects TRBV2 to TRBJ1-5. The CDR3 is made up of 14 amino acids. Per germline, CDR1 SNHLY and CDR2 FYNNEI. Here the CDR3 reads CASSEGFGNQPQHF.

The chain combines TRBV20-1 with TRBJ2-7; the D call of TRBD1 rests on TCRdb alone, since no DNA is present to check it. The CDR3 consists of 12 residues. Germline V gene data show CDR1 as DFQATT and CDR2 as SNEGSKA (reference sequence). CDR3 loop: CSADRDFYEQYF.

V usage is TRBV27 and J usage is TRBJ2-5; as DNA is missing, the TRBD1 call by TCRdb cannot be tested. This CDR3 has 14 amino acids. Germline CDR1 MNHEY, CDR2 SMNVEV (reference sequence). This CDR3 reads CASRGTGRGETQYF.

V and J are TRBV20-1 and TRBJ2-3; TCRdb's D call of TRBD2 is untestable without DNA. CDR3 length equals 16 residues. CDR1 and CDR2 from the germline V gene are DFQATT and SNEGSKA (reference sequence). The CDR3 region is CSAPAPGLERVDTQYF.